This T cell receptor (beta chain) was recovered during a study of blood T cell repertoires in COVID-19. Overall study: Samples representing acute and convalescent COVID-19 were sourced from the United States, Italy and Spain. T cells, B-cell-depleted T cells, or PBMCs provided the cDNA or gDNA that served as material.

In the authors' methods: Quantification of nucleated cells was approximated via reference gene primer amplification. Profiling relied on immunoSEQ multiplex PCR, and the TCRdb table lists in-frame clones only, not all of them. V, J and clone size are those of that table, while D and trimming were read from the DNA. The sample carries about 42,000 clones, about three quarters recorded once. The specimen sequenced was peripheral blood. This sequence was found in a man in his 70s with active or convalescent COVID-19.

The CDR3 DNA is TGTGCCAGCTCGGGACAGGGGCCTCCGGGGATTGAAGCTTTCTTT. Protein: CASSGQGPPGIEAFF. This chain uses TRBV2 with TRBJ1-1; TRBD1 matches at 10 bases. With V trimmed by 8 bases and J by 7 bases, 13 bases remained unmatched. Germline CDR1 reads SNHLY; CDR2 reads FYNNEI. The CDR3 has 15 amino acids.